This TCR beta chain was retrieved from a study of CD8+CD57+ T cells in acquired aplastic anemia. Study in general: DNA per sorted CD4+ or CD8+ sample ranged roughly 0.17 to 27.4 ug, averaging approximately 3.1 ug.

About this clonotype itself: As yet, its antigen is unknown.

The CDR3 has 14 residues. The V gene end was trimmed by 3 bases and the J gene end by 4 bases; junction bases not matched to a gene: 3. Per the germline V gene, CDR1 is DFQATT and CDR2 is SNEGSKA (reference sequence). Study-level results: Overlapping CD8+ CDR3 repertoires of patients and controls contained roughly 27 shared sequences. Between patients and controls, CD8+ Simpson's diversity did not vary significantly.

Genomic DNA was employed as the template in profiling TCR beta VDJ and CDR3. Via MiXCR, TCRdb re-called the reads, giving one row per CDR3 protein. The profile covers 250,000 to 350,000 distinct CDR3 sequences, with 55% to 60% appearing a single time and 8% taken by the ten largest. The source material was sorted CD4+, CD8+, or CD8+CD57+ T cells (not recorded which) from PBMCs. The TCR originated in a human donor with severe aplastic anemia or a healthy control (not recorded which). The rearrangement uses TRBV20-1 and TRBJ2-3; 11 bases line up with TRBD2. CDR3 sequence: CSASSGGAADTQYF. The CDR3 DNA sequence: TGCAGTGCTAGTAGCGGGGGGGCGGCAGATACGCAGTATTTT.